This is a list of T cell receptor beta chains from one sample in a study of T cells expressing NK-cell markers. TCRdb reanalyzed the 5' RACE reads, giving one entry per CDR3 protein sequence and no DNA. The repertoire shows 300,000 to 500,000 distinct CDR3 sequences; the top ten hold about 11%. The sequenced sample consisted of blood T cells: a sorted CD56 or NKG2C T cell subset, CD4+ or CD8+ T cells, or bulk PBMC T cells (not recorded which). The receptors were gathered from a woman between 45 and 65 years old in good health. Both conserved end residues are part of each CDR3. Each record gives: CDR3 protein, V gene, J gene.

CASSENPREQFF	TRBV10-1	TRBJ2-1
CASSGTRESTDTQYF	TRBV25-1	TRBJ2-3
CASSADYYNEQFF	TRBV5-1	TRBJ2-1
CSASLSGTSGRRLDTQYF	TRBV20-1	TRBJ2-3
CASSITDGPSGNTIYF	TRBV5-5	TRBJ1-3
CSAREAPYEQYF	TRBV29-1	TRBJ2-7
CASRPTPSVFGYTF	TRBV2	TRBJ1-2
CASSYSGTSGPPYNEQFF	TRBV6-2/TRBV6-3	TRBJ2-1
CASSRTSGRSNEQFF	TRBV7-3	TRBJ2-1
CATSDYGASGYTF	TRBV24-1	TRBJ1-2
CASSTGNEQFF	TRBV12-3/TRBV12-4	TRBJ2-1
CASSLVMGGSYEQYF	TRBV5-6	TRBJ2-7
CSGLATSGRGGQFF	TRBV20-1	TRBJ2-1
CAIRQGQGIGYTF	TRBV10-3	TRBJ1-2
CATRADSDSPLHF	TRBV24-1	TRBJ1-6
CASSSLSAHSIQFF	TRBV7-9	TRBJ2-1
CASWGTGGMNSPLHF	TRBV27	TRBJ1-6
CASSYSTGSGNTIYF	TRBV12-3/TRBV12-4	TRBJ1-3
CASRIAGAGELFF	TRBV7-9	TRBJ2-2
CASGAYGQHNEQFF	TRBV7-9	TRBJ2-1
CSVEGQGAIGELFF	TRBV29-1	TRBJ2-2
CASSHLMSGGMTGELFF	TRBV4-1	TRBJ2-2
CASTPQGYTEAFF	TRBV12-3/TRBV12-4	TRBJ1-1
CASSSTSGQQFF	TRBV5-1	TRBJ2-1
CASSSDRIYTGELFF	TRBV5-1	TRBJ2-2
CATSRDVGTGLNTGELFF	TRBV15	TRBJ2-2
CASSRPRGLTAYEQYF	TRBV14	TRBJ2-7
CASRRDGHGYTF	TRBV5-1	TRBJ1-2
CASSLMLAAPDTQYF	TRBV27	TRBJ2-3